The rows below give T cell receptor beta chains drawn from one sample of a study of blood T cell repertoires in COVID-19. Data came from immunoSEQ multiplex PCR; TCRdb stores just in-frame clones and leaves some out. The sample contains over 50,000 clones, more than 80% of which appear only once. The specimen was PBMCs or T cells enriched from blood (not recorded which). Every receptor here comes from a woman aged 40 to 50 with acute COVID-19. Each CDR3 is given with its conserved first and last residue. D genes are given only for firm matches. Only part of the rows carry a size: once, few, many, or a class if the clone is expanded.

clone size	V gene	D gene	J gene	CDR3 DNA	CDR3 protein
-	TRBV28	-	TRBJ2-5	TGTGCCAGCAGTTGGGACGGGACAAGTCAAGAGACCCAGTACTTC	CASSWDGTSQETQYF
-	TRBV2	TRBD1	TRBJ1-5	TGTGCCAGCAGCTCCGGACAGGGCATTCAGCCCCAGCATTTT	CASSSGQGIQPQHF
once	TRBV19	-	TRBJ1-1	TGTGCCAGTAGACAGGGAGTTACGACTGAAGCTTTCTTT	CASRQGVTTEAFF
-	TRBV29-1	TRBD1	TRBJ1-2	TGCAGCGTTTGGGACAGGGGGCGTTATGGCTACACCTTC	CSVWDRGRYGYTF
-	TRBV5-1	-	TRBJ1-1	TGCGCCAGCACGTCACAGGGCCCAAACACTGAAGCTTTCTTT	CASTSQGPNTEAFF
-	TRBV2	-	TRBJ1-1	TGTGCCAGCATATCAGGGGAAGCTTTCTTT	CASISGEAFF
-	TRBV18	-	TRBJ1-2	TGTGCCAGCTCACCCAAGGGGAATCAAGATGGCTACACCTTC	CASSPKGNQDGYTF
-	TRBV4-1	-	TRBJ2-7	TGCGCCAGCAGCCAAGTTTGGACAGACCCCTCCTACGAGCAGTACTTC	CASSQVWTDPSYEQYF
-	TRBV10-3	TRBD1	TRBJ2-5	TGTGCCATCAGTGAGAACAGGGGGCGAGGGGAGACCCAGTACTTC	CAISENRGRGETQYF
few	TRBV28	TRBD1	TRBJ1-2	TGTGCCAGCAGTTCAATAACAAACCCGGGACAGGGGGCATACGGCTATGGCTACACCTTC	CASSSITNPGQGAYGYGYTF
-	TRBV7-2	TRBD1	TRBJ1-4	TGTGCCAGCAGCGTGGACGGGACAGACAGAGAAAAACTGTTTTTT	CASSVDGTDREKLFF
-	TRBV18	-	TRBJ1-1	TGTGCCAGCTCACCTCGTCAGGTCGGCACTGAAGCTTTCTTT	CASSPRQVGTEAFF
-	TRBV3-1/TRBV3-2	-	TRBJ2-1	TGTGCCAGCAGCCAAGAAGCCTGGGCCCGAACCGACAATGAGCAGTTCTTC	CASSQEAWARTDNEQFF
-	TRBV20-1	-	TRBJ2-3	TGCAGTGCGCCCTCCGGGTATTTT	CSAPSGYF
-	TRBV14	-	TRBJ1-4	TGTGCCAGCAGCCAAGTTTATGACAGCGCAACTAATGAAAAACTGTTTTTT	CASSQVYDSATNEKLFF
-	TRBV29-1	-	TRBJ1-2	TGCAGCCAGGTGGGGGGAACTTTCCCTTATGGCTACACCTTC	CSQVGGTFPYGYTF
-	TRBV5-4	-	TRBJ1-2	TGTGCCAGCAGCTTGGCGGGGAATTATGGCTACACCTTC	CASSLAGNYGYTF
-	TRBV28	-	TRBJ1-3	TGTGCCAGCAAAACTCAGGGGCTCTCTGGAAACACCATATATTTT	CASKTQGLSGNTIYF
-	TRBV15	TRBD2	TRBJ2-1	TGTGCCACCAGCAGGGGACTAGCGATCAATGAGCAGTTCTTC	CATSRGLAINEQFF
-	TRBV5-6	-	TRBJ1-1	TGTGCCAGCAGCTTGGTCCCAGGGGACACTGAAGCTTTCTTT	CASSLVPGDTEAFF
-	TRBV27	-	TRBJ1-4	TGTGCCAGCGGCCACGGCGGGGGTCCAAATGAAAAACTGTTTTTT	CASGHGGGPNEKLFF
-	TRBV5-4	-	TRBJ2-1	TGTGCCAGCAGCCTGGGCGGCCCGAGCTCCTACAATGAGCAGTTCTTC	CASSLGGPSSYNEQFF
-	TRBV4-2	-	TRBJ1-2	TGTGCCAGCAGCCAAGAATTAGGGGGGGTAAGCTATGGCTACACCTTC	CASSQELGGVSYGYTF
once	TRBV29-1	-	TRBJ2-7	TGCAGCGTTGTTACTAGTTACGAGCAGTACTTC	CSVVTSYEQYF
-	TRBV19	TRBD1	TRBJ1-5	TGTGCCAGTAGTACGGACAGGGGTTTGAGCCAGCCCCAGCATTTT	CASSTDRGLSQPQHF
medium-sized	TRBV19	-	TRBJ2-7	TGTGCCAGTAGTTACAGGGCCGCCTACGAGCAGTACTTC	CASSYRAAYEQYF
-	TRBV19	TRBD2	TRBJ2-5	TGTGCCAGTACCGCGGGGGGAGGTGGGGAGACCCAGTACTTC	CASTAGGGGETQYF
-	TRBV3-1/TRBV3-2	-	TRBJ1-2	TGTGCCAGCAGCCAAGACACCGATGACAGGTTCTATGGCTACACCTTC	CASSQDTDDRFYGYTF
-	TRBV28	TRBD1	TRBJ1-1	TGTGCCAGCAGTATCCCCGGGACAGGGTATACTGAAGCTTTCTTT	CASSIPGTGYTEAFF
-	TRBV24-1	-	TRBJ2-2	TGTGCCACCAGTGATACTACTGACACCGGGGAGCTGTTTTTT	CATSDTTDTGELFF
once	TRBV28	TRBD1	TRBJ1-6	TGTGCCAGCAGTGGCTCGACAGGGTTGAATTCACCCCTCCACTTT	CASSGSTGLNSPLHF
-	TRBV6-6	-	TRBJ2-2	TGTGCCAGCAGTCCCACGAACACCGGGGAGCTGTTTTTT	CASSPTNTGELFF
-	TRBV28	TRBD2	TRBJ2-1	TGTGCCAGCAGTAACTCGGGACTAGCGGATACCTACAATGAGCAGTTCTTC	CASSNSGLADTYNEQFF
-	TRBV7-9	-	TRBJ1-5	TGTGCCAGCAGCTTAGGCGGGGGGACCCATCAGCCCCAGCATTTT	CASSLGGGTHQPQHF
-	TRBV4-1	-	TRBJ2-7	TGCGCCAGCAGCCAAGAGTTCGGGTTCTCCTACGAGCAGTACTTC	CASSQEFGFSYEQYF
-	TRBV5-6	-	TRBJ2-7	TGTGCCAGCAGCTTGGTCGGGGGCGAGCAGTACTTC	CASSLVGGEQYF
once	TRBV29-1	-	TRBJ1-5	TGCAGCGTCCTGGACACCTTCAATCAGCCCCAGCATTTT	CSVLDTFNQPQHF
once	TRBV2	TRBD2	TRBJ2-1	TGTGCCAGCACCCTAGCGGGAGCGGACAATGAGCAGTTCTTC	CASTLAGADNEQFF
-	TRBV2	TRBD2	TRBJ2-3	TGTGCCAGCACGGGACGGGGGGGCACAGATACGCAGTATTTT	CASTGRGGTDTQYF
-	TRBV10-3	-	TRBJ2-7	TGTGCCATCAGTGATAGCTGGGGCGTCGACGAGCAGTACTTC	CAISDSWGVDEQYF
few	TRBV2	-	TRBJ2-7	TGTGCCAGCAGTGGGAGAGGGTTCGAAACCTACGAGCAGTACTTC	CASSGRGFETYEQYF
-	TRBV7-9	TRBD1	TRBJ1-5	TGTGCCAGCAGCTTTGGACAGGGCGATCAGCCCCAGCATTTT	CASSFGQGDQPQHF
-	TRBV11-3	TRBD2	TRBJ2-5	TGTGCCAGCAGCTTACGAGCGGGGGATCAAGAGACCCAGTACTTC	CASSLRAGDQETQYF
-	TRBV3-1/TRBV3-2	-	TRBJ2-7	TGTGCCAGCATTGGAGAACGGGAACCACCCCACCACGAGCAGTACTTC	CASIGEREPPHHEQYF
-	TRBV27	TRBD1	TRBJ1-2	TGTGCCAGCAGTTTAGTGACAGGGGGTGGCTACACCTTC	CASSLVTGGGYTF
once	TRBV27	-	TRBJ1-2	TGTGCCAGCGGCCATAAAACGACAGACTATGGCTACACCTTC	CASGHKTTDYGYTF
-	TRBV7-6	-	TRBJ2-5	TGTGCCAGCAGCCTTCGGCAGGGGAAAGAGACCCAGTACTTC	CASSLRQGKETQYF
-	TRBV7-9	-	TRBJ1-2	TGTGCCAGCAGCTCGTTTGGGGGCGGCTACACCTTC	CASSSFGGGYTF
-	TRBV12-3/TRBV12-4	-	TRBJ2-1	TGTGCCAGCAGGACAGATGGAGGGAATGAGCAGTTCTTC	CASRTDGGNEQFF
few	TRBV7-9	-	TRBJ1-2	TGTGCCAGCAGTCCAGAGGGGGACTATGGCTACACCTTC	CASSPEGDYGYTF
once	TRBV6-5	TRBD2	TRBJ2-1	TGTGCCAGCAGTAAGCGGGAGTTCTCCTACAATGAGCAGTTCTTC	CASSKREFSYNEQFF
many	TRBV28	TRBD2	TRBJ2-6	TGTGCCAGCCATCCCGGGGGGACTCCCCACTCTGGGGCCAACGTCCTGACTTTC	CASHPGGTPHSGANVLTF
-	TRBV7-7	TRBD2	TRBJ2-1	TGTGCTAGCAGCCCCGGGACTAGCCGGGGGAATGAGCAGTTCTTC	CASSPGTSRGNEQFF
once	TRBV28	-	TRBJ2-7	TGTGCCAGCAGTTTAGGGCCCCAGGGCCGCCTGGGAGCCCCCAGGGGTTACGAGCAGTACTTC	CASSLGPQGRLGAPRGYEQYF
-	TRBV14	-	TRBJ1-2	TGTGCCAGCAGCCAGGGACAATGGGGTTATGGCTACACCTTC	CASSQGQWGYGYTF
few	TRBV28	TRBD1	TRBJ1-2	TGTGCCAGCAGTAAGGGACAGGCCTATGGCTACACCTTC	CASSKGQAYGYTF
-	TRBV21-1	-	TRBJ2-5	TGTGCCAGCAGCAAAAGAGAAGAAGCGGGGGGCCCCCAAGAGACCCAGTACTTC	CASSKREEAGGPQETQYF